This TCR beta chain originates from a study of graft-versus-host responses after intestinal transplantation listed by TCRdb under 2021. General notes on the study: The transplants that recipients received were multivisceral, liver-intestinal, or isolated intestinal. Every recipient was given anti-thymocyte globulin induction, then maintenance tacrolimus and steroids for about three years. Bulk TCR-beta CDR3 sequencing was used to track graft-versus-host and host-versus-graft alloreactive T cell clones in the graft, circulation and bone marrow after intestinal transplantation. To identify alloreactive clones, pre-transplant mixed lymphocyte reaction products were sequenced and then compared with unstimulated pre-transplant donor and recipient T cells. A cohort of about two dozen intestinal transplant recipients, including one retransplant, was enrolled, and a few patients lacking pretransplant specimens were excluded. Donor T cell macrochimerism was defined as a peak of at least 4% donor T cells among recipient peripheral blood mononuclear cells. Samples from a few later patients were sequenced in-house on an Illumina MiSeq with MiXCR processing rather than by the commercial service.

General conclusions and limits of the study: GvH clones were detected in recipient bone marrow, and some of these GvH clones were observed earlier in ileal mucosa or blood, consistent with an intestinal mucosal origin. Early after transplant, peak levels of circulating GvH clones were associated with declines in HvG clones. In the allografts of patients with donor T cell macrochimerism, GvH to HvG T cell clonal ratios were high. The conclusions were limited by the relatively low number and heterogeneity of the intestinal transplant patients.

Library preparation was by the immunoSEQ multiplex PCR assay. In most patients, genomic DNA was isolated using the Qiagen DNeasy Blood and Tissue Kit and sent frozen to Adaptive Biotechnologies for TCR sequencing. Adaptive Biotechnologies carried out high-throughput TCR-beta CDR3 sequencing of genomic DNA for most patients. The authors processed their data as follows. TCR sequencing data were retrieved from Adaptive's ImmunoSEQ software for 15 to 20 patients, whereas a few other patients were processed with MiXCR and VDJtools. To correct CD4 versus CD8 sorting errors, any sequence found in both subsets at a frequency ratio below 5:1 was removed. CDR3 nucleotide sequences shared between donor and recipient were removed because the origin of such sequences could not be assigned. To count as alloreactive, a clone needed at least 2-fold expansion over unstimulated cells and a minimum CFSE-low frequency of 0.002% (template counts) or 0.001% (read counts). Mappable clones were those detected in sequenced pre-transplant spleen, lymph node, or MLR CFSE-low populations of the donor or recipient. The cumulative frequency of alloreactive clones was calculated as a percentage of all sequences, weighted by copy number. As stored in TCRdb, this immuneACCESS dataset retains in-frame rearrangements with V and J assigned. A fraction of the clones does not appear; measured against another copy, unresolved V genes explain less than half of the discrepancy, and the remainder lacks a known reason. V, J and clone size are taken as reported in that table, and D and trimming were inferred from the DNA itself. The sample has about 99,000 clones on record, about nine tenths of them singletons. In total, the top ten clones hold around 0.07% of the sample.

The junction shows trimming of 1 base on V and 1 base on J, plus 7 bases between the germline ends. From a lookup of the germline V gene, CDR1 and CDR2 are MGHRA and YSYEKL. The CDR3 starts with the cysteine, ends with the phenylalanine, and has 14 residues. The kept DNA is CDR3 alone, 42 bases in frame from the first base. As concerns this clone: What antigen it recognizes has not been identified. Within one base of it there is no much larger clone, and no base qualities were kept.

The label giving this sample's time point can be read as: cells obtained before transplantation from donor or recipient. CD3+CD4+ and CD3+CD8+ populations were FACS-sorted from unstimulated pre-transplant donor and recipient cells taken from spleen or lymph nodes. The TCR sequence derives from a human donor who was the organ donor for an intestinal transplant. Sequencing used unstimulated CD8+ T cells sorted from spleen or lymph node cells, obtained before transplant. The receptor chain draws on TRBV4-1 and TRBJ1-1; matching of 6 bases hints at TRBD1 as the D gene. The CDR3 reads CASSQATGNTEAFF. The nucleotide sequence is TGCGCCAGCAGCCAAGCGACAGGGAACACTGAAGCTTTCTTT.